The 6 T cell receptor beta chains listed next were all sequenced from one sample in a study of blood T cell repertoires in COVID-19. TCRdb's table, derived via immunoSEQ multiplex PCR, lists solely in-frame clones and lacks some. Among about 51,000 clones listed, approximately 90% were seen once. Sequencing input: peripheral blood. These receptors all stem from a man in his fifties with acute or convalescent COVID-19.

The V gene is TRBV28, the J gene TRBJ1-2; D not resolved. Germline-derived CDR1 and CDR2 are MDHEN and SYDVKM. The CDR3 contains 12 residues. Trimming took off 4 bases at V and 8 bases at J, with 11 bases between the two ends. CDR3 bases: TGTGCCAGCAGTTCCGGGATCGGGGGCTACACCTTC. As protein: CASSSGIGGYTF.

This sequence joins TRBV19 and TRBJ1-2, with TRBD1 identical over 9 bases. CDR3 size: 15 residues. V shed 6 bases and J 4 bases; nucleotides not matched to a gene: 9. Germline loops: CDR1 LNHDA, CDR2 SQIVND (reference sequence). For the CDR3, the DNA is TGTGCCAGTAGCGAAACAGGGGGCCCTGCCTATGGCTACACCTTC. It is translated as CASSETGGPAYGYTF.

The V call is TRBV7-2, the J call TRBJ2-7, with a weak D call TRBD2 (5 bases). The V end lost 0 bases, the J end lost 6 bases, and 6 bases lay between the germline ends. The CDR3 has 12 amino acids. Germline CDR1 reads SGHTA; CDR2 reads FQGNSA. CDR3 in amino acids: CASSLAGGEQYF. CDR3 in DNA: TGTGCCAGCAGCTTAGCCGGAGGCGAGCAGTACTTC. Variable domain in full (rest from reference TRBV7-2 and TRBJ2-7): GAGVSQSPSNKVTEKGKDVELRCDPISGHTALYWYRQSLGQGLEFLIYFQGNSAPDKSGLPSDRFSAERTGGSVSTLTIQRTQQEDSAVYLCASSLAGGEQYFGPGTRLTVT.

This chain links TRBV7-2 with TRBJ2-3; 8 bases match TRBD2. V shed 1 base, J shed 3 bases, and the junction held 6 bases outside the gene matches. This CDR3 comprises 16 residues. Germline V gives CDR1 SGHTA, CDR2 FQGNSA. The CDR3 is CASSLVPGGLTDTQYF. CDR3 coding DNA: TGTGCCAGCAGCTTAGTGCCGGGGGGGTTGACAGATACGCAGTATTTT.

The rearrangement uses TRBV5-5 and TRBJ1-4; D not certain. V shed 4 bases and J shed 7 bases, with 14 bases lying between them. The CDR3 runs 14 residues. The germline gives CDR1 SGHKS, CDR2 YYEKEE (reference sequence). This chain's CDR3 is CASSEPMPVEKLFF. The CDR3 coding sequence is TGTGCCAGCAGCGAGCCTATGCCGGTTGAAAAACTGTTTTTT.

This chain uses TRBV29-1 with TRBJ2-1; tentatively, D is TRBD1 (5 bases). The CDR3 contains 15 residues. Between the trimmed V and J ends, which lost 6 bases and 5 bases, there was a span of 20 bases. Germline CDR1 reads SQVTM; CDR2 reads ANQGSEA. CDR3 nucleotides: TGCAGCGTAAAGGGGTTGTCTTGGGGTAACAATGAGCAGTTCTTC. Its protein product is CSVKGLSWGNNEQFF.